The sequence of this T cell receptor beta chain was determined in a study of blood T cell repertoires in COVID-19. Study-wide background: Both acute and convalescent COVID-19 samples were obtained from the United States, Italy and Spain. T cells, B-cell-depleted T cells, or PBMCs provided the cDNA or gDNA that served as material.

Living in about two dozen US areas, the participants were between roughly 18 and 90 years of age. Cohorts were based on clinical histories the participants reported. V dropped 4 bases and J dropped 0 bases, with 15 bases sitting between them. Germline lookup yields CDR1 SGDLS and CDR2 YYNGEE. CDR3 length: 16 residues. This table comes from immunoSEQ multiplex PCR, and its TCRdb copy is limited to in-frame clones, with some not included. The data hold under 150,000 clones, with roughly four fifths observed a single time. Sequencing was done on a sample of PBMCs or T cells enriched from blood (not recorded which). This TCR came from a man aged 40-49 years with acute COVID-19. This sequence joins TRBV9 and TRBJ2-3; D is perhaps TRBD1 (7 bases). CDR3 in amino acids: CASSSRGEHSTDTQYF. DNA for the CDR3: TGTGCCAGCAGCTCCAGGGGGGAACATAGCACAGATACGCAGTATTTT.